This entry concerns a single T cell receptor (beta chain). The antigen is unknown. CDR3 length equals 11 residues. The V end was cut by 5 bases, the J end by 3 bases, with 5 bases between. CDR1 and CDR2 (germline): WSHSY, SAAADI. Doses given second, at about 4 or about 12 weeks, were pooled. Repertoires were generated with immunoSEQ multiplex PCR, while TCRdb's copy carries only in-frame clones and drops some. The table has 140,000 to 150,000 clones, roughly 84% seen once. The data stem from a study of T cell responses to AZD1222 COVID-19 vaccine. Whole-study results and caveats: The study reported that nearly half of spike-specific TCRs target unmutated variant regions. Seropositive at baseline were only a handful of AZD1222 recipients. In a largely white British group with more females than males, clonal diversity was possibly underestimated.

Material: peripheral blood, obtained 28 days after the second AZD1222 dose. The sequence was collected from an adult who received the AZD1222 COVID-19 vaccine. The rearrangement uses TRBV10-2 and TRBJ2-7; no definite D call. The CDR3 spells CASSLGYEQYF. CDR3 bases: TGCGCCAGCAGTTTGGGCTACGAGCAGTACTTC.